These T cell receptor beta chains were read from a single sample in a study of T cell changes during pregnancy in multiple sclerosis. Profiled with immunoSEQ multiplex PCR; TCRdb holds only in-frame clones, not every one. The sample yields some 41,000 clones, about 89% seen once. This material consisted of CD4+ T cells from peripheral blood mononuclear cells, taken in the first trimester of pregnancy. The receptors come from a female donor with multiple sclerosis, enrolled in a pregnancy study. Both conserved end residues are part of each CDR3. Fields, in order: J gene, V gene, D gene, clone size, CDR3 protein, CDR3 DNA. A D gene is named only where the DNA matches it firmly. The size of a clone is reported for some rows only, either as once, few or many, or as a class for expanded clones.

TRBJ2-1,TRBV5-1,TRBD2,NA,CASSQTTSGMYNEQFF,TGCGCCAGCAGCCAAACGACTAGCGGGATGTACAATGAGCAGTTCTTC
TRBJ2-6,TRBV2,TRBD1,NA,CASSTDRGLGANVLTF,TGTGCCAGCAGTACCGACAGGGGGCTCGGGGCCAACGTCCTGACTTTC
TRBJ2-7,TRBV5-4,NA,NA,CASSLVSGPSYEQYF,TGTGCCAGCAGCTTGGTGAGCGGTCCCTCCTACGAGCAGTACTTC
TRBJ1-1,TRBV11-3,NA,NA,CASSLDQGGMNTEAFF,TGTGCCAGCAGCTTAGATCAGGGAGGGATGAACACTGAAGCTTTCTTT
TRBJ1-1,TRBV9,NA,NA,CASSVEQGIGTEAFF,TGTGCCAGCAGCGTAGAACAGGGTATCGGTACTGAAGCTTTCTTT
TRBJ2-5,TRBV6-5,TRBD1,NA,CASEPGQGGQETQYF,TGTGCCAGCGAACCGGGACAGGGGGGACAAGAGACCCAGTACTTC
TRBJ1-6,TRBV19,NA,NA,CASSPQEGEHSPLHF,TGTGCCAGTAGTCCTCAAGAGGGAGAGCATTCACCCCTCCACTTT
TRBJ2-5,TRBV7-2,TRBD1,NA,CASSLGGTVIQETQYF,TGTGCCAGCAGCTTAGGAGGGACAGTGATCCAAGAGACCCAGTACTTC
TRBJ1-1,TRBV7-9,TRBD1,NA,CASSQGAGDTEAFF,TGTGCCAGCAGCCAGGGGGCGGGGGACACTGAAGCTTTCTTT
TRBJ1-3,TRBV30,NA,NA,CAWSKGLGFSGNTIYF,TGTGCCTGGAGTAAGGGGTTGGGTTTTTCTGGAAACACCATATATTTT
TRBJ1-5,TRBV19,NA,NA,CASTNAGGSNQPQHF,TGTGCCAGTACAAACGCAGGTGGTAGCAATCAGCCCCAGCATTTT
TRBJ1-1,TRBV4-2,NA,NA,CASSQVQGTTEAFF,TGTGCCAGCAGCCAAGTTCAGGGGACCACTGAAGCTTTCTTT
TRBJ2-2,TRBV2,NA,NA,CASKRNTGELFF,TGTGCCAGCAAGAGGAACACCGGGGAGCTGTTTTTT
TRBJ1-2,TRBV30,NA,NA,CAWSGGAGYTF,TGTGCCTGGAGTGGGGGAGCTGGCTACACCTTC
TRBJ2-1,TRBV11-1,NA,NA,CASSLAGGNEQFF,TGTGCCAGCAGCTTAGCCGGAGGGAATGAGCAGTTCTTC
TRBJ2-1,TRBV14,NA,NA,CASSQSLAHEQFF,TGTGCCAGCAGCCAAAGTCTAGCCCATGAGCAGTTCTTC
TRBJ1-5,TRBV19,NA,NA,CASSIEQFNQPQHF,TGTGCCAGTAGTATAGAGCAGTTCAATCAGCCCCAGCATTTT
TRBJ1-3,TRBV11-2,NA,NA,CASSHTGSGNTIYF,TGTGCCAGCAGCCATACAGGGAGCGGAAACACCATATATTTT
TRBJ1-1,TRBV30,NA,once,CAWSGVAYHTEAFF,TGTGCCTGGAGTGGGGTAGCTTACCACACTGAAGCTTTCTTT
TRBJ1-2,TRBV5-6,NA,NA,CASSADMGGYGYTF,TGTGCCAGCAGCGCGGACATGGGAGGCTATGGCTACACCTTC
TRBJ1-3,TRBV5-6,NA,once,CASSFQGSSGNTIYF,TGTGCCAGCAGCTTTCAGGGGAGCTCTGGAAACACCATATATTTT
TRBJ1-2,TRBV5-4,NA,NA,CASSLDVRGGYTF,TGTGCCAGCAGCTTGGACGTCAGGGGAGGCTACACCTTC
TRBJ2-7,TRBV21-1,NA,NA,CASSKDGQYF,TGTGCCAGCAGCAAAGACGGGCAGTACTTC
TRBJ2-7,TRBV7-2,TRBD1,NA,CASSSRTGSYEQYF,TGTGCCAGCAGCTCCAGGACAGGGAGCTACGAGCAGTACTTC
TRBJ1-2,TRBV6-6,TRBD1,NA,CASSWARGSDYGYTF,TGTGCCAGCAGTTGGGCCAGGGGGTCGGACTATGGCTACACCTTC
TRBJ2-7,TRBV7-9,NA,NA,CASSSAAHPYEQYF,TGTGCCAGCAGCTCCGCTGCACACCCATACGAGCAGTACTTC
TRBJ2-5,TRBV5-1,NA,few,CASSLSGQETQYF,TGCGCCAGCAGCTTAAGCGGCCAAGAGACCCAGTACTTC
TRBJ1-2,TRBV6-6,NA,NA,CASSSNDVGVYGYTF,TGTGCCAGCAGTTCAAACGACGTCGGAGTCTATGGCTACACCTTC
TRBJ1-1,TRBV19,NA,NA,CASSIGAGNTEAFF,TGTGCCAGTAGTATAGGGGCAGGTAACACTGAAGCTTTCTTT
TRBJ1-2,TRBV30,NA,NA,CAWSLVGGYGYTF,TGTGCCTGGAGCCTGGTAGGGGGCTATGGCTACACCTTC
TRBJ2-7,TRBV5-1,TRBD2,once,CASGASGRVEQYF,TGCGCCAGCGGGGCTAGCGGGAGGGTCGAGCAGTACTTC
TRBJ2-3,TRBV7-3,NA,once,CASSQGPSEDTQYF,TGTGCCAGCAGCCAAGGGCCTAGCGAAGATACGCAGTATTTT
TRBJ2-7,TRBV19,NA,NA,CASSTKLEQYF,TGTGCCAGTAGTACCAAGCTGGAGCAGTACTTC
TRBJ2-3,TRBV19,NA,NA,CASSRRGTHTDTQYF,TGTGCCAGTAGTAGGCGGGGGACACACACAGATACGCAGTATTTT
TRBJ2-7,TRBV5-1,TRBD1,NA,CASSLEGTGGSSRYF,TGCGCCAGCAGCTTGGAAGGGACAGGGGGCTCCTCGCGGTACTTC
TRBJ2-7,TRBV5-1,TRBD2,NA,CASSLALAEATYEQYF,TGCGCCAGCAGCTTGGCCCTAGCGGAGGCTACCTACGAGCAGTACTTC
TRBJ2-3,TRBV27,TRBD2,NA,CASSPLLAGGSADTQYF,TGTGCCAGCAGTCCCCTCCTAGCGGGGGGCAGCGCAGATACGCAGTATTTT
TRBJ1-1,TRBV29-1,NA,NA,CSVREGHTEAFF,TGCAGCGTCCGGGAGGGACACACTGAAGCTTTCTTT
TRBJ1-4,TRBV6-1,TRBD1,NA,CASSLTGQDEKLFF,TGTGCCAGCAGCCTGACAGGGCAGGATGAAAAACTGTTTTTT